Listed here is a single T cell receptor beta chain. The antigen remains undetermined. This record comes from a study of memory CD4+ T cells and cytomegalovirus serostatus. Study overall: Donors were healthy Belgian adults, 8 to 10 CMV seropositive and 24 seronegative.

Study-level results: The CMV-associated TCR signature appears largely within the CD4+ memory repertoire.

Assay used: immunoSEQ multiplex PCR; TCRdb lists only in-frame clones, some missing. The sample has tens of thousands of clones, approximately 86% seen once. Trimming took 3 bases from V and 2 from J, leaving 6 bases between them. The CDR3 runs 13 residues. Germline-derived CDR1 and CDR2 are SEHNR and FQNEAQ (reference sequence). Single viable CD3+CD4+CD8-CD45RO+ cells were sorted as the memory CD4+ T cells. CD4+ T cells were isolated by positive magnetic selection. The source of this sequence is an adult in good health and CMV-seronegative. Some clones in this sample may be carry-over from other donors' samples. The source material was memory CD4+ T cells from blood. The V and J genes are TRBV7-9 and TRBJ2-3; no clear D. In DNA, the CDR3 is TGTGCCAGCAGCTTTAGCCTCACAGATACGCAGTATTTT. Its protein product is CASSFSLTDTQYF. The full variable domain, completed using reference TRBV7-9 and TRBJ2-3, is DTGVSQNPRHKITKRGQNVTFRCDPISEHNRLYWYRQTLGQGPEFLTYFQNEAQLEKSRLLSDRFSAERPKGSFSTLEIQRTEQGDSAMYLCASSFSLTDTQYFGPGTRLTVL.